This T cell receptor beta chain was recorded in a study of cytomegalovirus exposure and HLA in healthy donors. The PCR ran on 60 Vbeta and 13 Jbeta primers. Using immunoSEQ multiplex PCR, the repertoire was profiled, and TCRdb retains in-frame clones only, with some absent. The table shows about 160,000 clones, with around 80% occurring only once. The CDR3 has 15 residues. Germline CDR1 and CDR2: SGHRS and YFSETQ. Trimming removed 0 bases at V and 2 bases at J, with 11 bases between. What was sequenced was PBMCs. This TCR was sampled from a man aged 50-60 years in good health and CMV-seropositive. The V call is TRBV5-1, the J call TRBJ2-5; D may be TRBD2 (6 bases). CDR3 region: CASSLAAGIQETQYF. Written as DNA, the CDR3 is TGCGCCAGCAGCTTGGCAGCGGGCATACAAGAGACCCAGTACTTC.